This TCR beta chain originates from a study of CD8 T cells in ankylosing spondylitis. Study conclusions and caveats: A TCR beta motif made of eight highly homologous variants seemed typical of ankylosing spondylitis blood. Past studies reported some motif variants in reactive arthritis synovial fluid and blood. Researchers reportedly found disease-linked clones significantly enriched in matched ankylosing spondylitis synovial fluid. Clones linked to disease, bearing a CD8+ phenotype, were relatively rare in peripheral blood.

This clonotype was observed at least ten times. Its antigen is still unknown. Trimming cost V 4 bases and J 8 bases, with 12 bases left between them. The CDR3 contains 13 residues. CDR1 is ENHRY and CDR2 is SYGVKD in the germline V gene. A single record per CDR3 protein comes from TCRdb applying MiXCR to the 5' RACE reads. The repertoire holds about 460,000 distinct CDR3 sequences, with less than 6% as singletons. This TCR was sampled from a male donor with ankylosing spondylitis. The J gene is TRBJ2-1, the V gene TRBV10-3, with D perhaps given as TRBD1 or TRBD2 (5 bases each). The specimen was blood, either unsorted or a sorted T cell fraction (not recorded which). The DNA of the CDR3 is TGTGCCATCAGTGCCCGGGACCAGTATGAGCAGTTCTTC. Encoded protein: CAISARDQYEQFF.